This entry lists 27 T cell receptor beta chains sequenced from one sample in a study of cytomegalovirus exposure and HLA in healthy donors. With 60 Vbeta and 13 Jbeta primers, the PCR was carried out. Assay: immunoSEQ multiplex PCR; the TCRdb copy retains only in-frame clones and omits some. Among roughly 150,000 clones listed, roughly four fifths were seen once. Sequenced sample: PBMCs. The receptors were gathered from a female donor in good health and CMV-seronegative.

The chain joins TRBV7-3 to TRBJ1-5, with a possible D match to TRBD1 (5 bases). The germline V and J ends were trimmed by 5 bases and 9 bases, with 14 bases remaining between them. The CDR3 has 13 residues. Germline loops: CDR1 SGHTA, CDR2 FQGTGA. The CDR3 here is CASSPGEGRPQHF. The CDR3, as DNA: TGTGCCAGCAGCCCCGGGGAGGGACGGCCCCAGCATTTT.

The V gene is TRBV7-8, the J gene TRBJ2-5; D possibly corresponds to TRBD2 (6 bases). The J call is doubtful: the DNA matches TRBJ2-7 better. The CDR3 has 16 amino acids. Looked up from germline, CDR1 is SGHVS and CDR2 is FQNEAQ. The CDR3 loop reads CASSLSAGPVSYEQYF. The CDR3 region has the DNA TGTGCCAGCAGCTTGTCCGCGGGACCCGTCTCCTACGAGCAGTACTTC.

This chain uses TRBV5-5 with TRBJ1-2, with D perhaps matching TRBD1 (6 bases). The CDR3 contains 16 residues. Germline-derived CDR1 and CDR2 are SGHKS and YYEKEE (reference sequence). Trimming stripped 4 bases from V and 0 bases from J, with 16 bases between. As DNA, the CDR3 is TGTGCCAGCAGCGCCCGGGCGGCAGGGGCTAACTATGGCTACACCTTC. It is translated as CASSARAAGANYGYTF.

This clone has only a few counts. The V call is TRBV4-1, the J call TRBJ2-1; 11 positions agree with TRBD2. Germline V gene data show CDR1 as MGHRA and CDR2 as YSYEKL. J was trimmed by 10 bases and V by 3 bases; bases with no gene match: 8. The CDR3 totals 15 residues. Here the CDR3 reads CASSQVAGGPQEQFF. The CDR3 coding sequence is TGCGCCAGCAGCCAGGTAGCGGGGGGGCCACAGGAGCAGTTCTTC.

The V call is TRBV5-1, the J call TRBJ2-5; no clear D gene. The length of the CDR3 is 14 residues. Trimming removed 0 bases from V and 0 bases from J, with 6 bases in between. Looked up from germline, CDR1 is SGHRS and CDR2 is YFSETQ. CDR3 in DNA: TGCGCCAGCAGCTTGGTAGCAGACCAAGAGACCCAGTACTTC. Protein sequence: CASSLVADQETQYF.

V usage is TRBV4-2 and J usage is TRBJ1-2, with 7 bases that match TRBD1. V lost 3 bases to trimming and J lost 2 bases; unmatched junction nucleotides: 6. From germline, CDR1 is LGHNA and CDR2 YNFKEQ. CDR3 length: 15 residues. CDR3 in DNA: TGTGCCAGCAGCCACGATCCGGGACAGAACTATGGCTACACCTTC. It codes for CASSHDPGQNYGYTF.

The chain recombines TRBV29-1 with TRBJ1-2; D is possibly TRBD1 (6 bases). V was pared by 4 bases and J by 8 bases, with 8 bases between. The CDR3 has 10 amino acids. Looked up from germline, CDR1 is SQVTM and CDR2 is ANQGSEA. For the CDR3, the DNA is TGCAGCGTTGGACAGGTGGGCTACACCTTC. Amino acids: CSVGQVGYTF.

The chain uses TRBV2 and TRBJ2-3; the D gene is possibly TRBD1 (6 bases). The CDR3 is made up of 13 amino acids. The germline V gene encodes CDR1 SNHLY and CDR2 FYNNEI. Trimming left V 9 bases short and J 0 bases short, with 10 bases between. As DNA, the CDR3 is TGTGCCAGTACAGGGTTCAGCACAGATACGCAGTATTTT. This codes for CASTGFSTDTQYF.

This clone was observed once. The chain joins TRBV5-6 to TRBJ2-7; 9 bases line up with TRBD1. CDR1 is SGHDT, CDR2 YYEEEE, per germline. The CDR3 loop spans 17 amino acids. Trimming at V came to 0 bases and at J to 5 bases, leaving 12 bases not matched to a gene. CDR3 bases: TGTGCCAGCAGCTTGGACAGGGGGCGACACCTACTTAACGAGCAGTACTTC. Amino acids: CASSLDRGRHLLNEQYF.

The CDR3 sequence: CASSPPGLAYEQFF. The CDR3 bases are TGTGCCAGCTCACCACCGGGACTAGCTTATGAGCAGTTCTTC. This rearrangement joins TRBV18 to TRBJ2-1; 9 positions match TRBD2. This CDR3 contains 14 residues. Germline CDR1 KGHSH, CDR2 LQKENI. V lost 0 bases to trimming and J lost 8 bases; unmatched junction nucleotides: 2.

The rearrangement links TRBV18 to TRBJ1-4; D remains unclear. Germline CDR1 and CDR2: KGHSH and LQKENI. The V end lost 7 bases, the J end lost 4 bases, and 10 bases lay between the germline ends. This CDR3 is built from 13 residues. CDR3 DNA sequence: TGTGCCAGCTTAGGAGCTTTTAATGAAAAACTGTTTTTT. Its translation: CASLGAFNEKLFF.

The chain is built from TRBV6-1 and TRBJ1-2; possibly TRBD1 for D (5 bases). The CDR3 has 12 residues. Germline V gene sequence: CDR1 MNHNS, CDR2 SASEGT. Trimming cost V 6 bases and J 4 bases, with 9 bases left between them. The CDR3 DNA is TGTGCCAGCAGGGGACTGCCCTATGGCTACACCTTC. As protein: CASRGLPYGYTF.

The rearrangement uses TRBV9 and TRBJ1-1; D is ambiguous. V lost 4 bases, J lost 1 base, and 11 bases lay in between. The CDR3 runs 14 residues. CDR1 and CDR2 (germline): SGDLS, YYNGEE. This CDR3 reads CASSRLAANTEAFF. The CDR3 coding sequence is TGTGCCAGCAGCCGATTGGCGGCGAACACTGAAGCTTTCTTT.

V and J are TRBV27 and TRBJ2-1; no clear D gene. Germline loops: CDR1 MNHEY, CDR2 SMNVEV (reference sequence). This CDR3 is built from 15 residues. The V end was cut by 5 bases, the J end by 4 bases, with 15 bases between. The CDR3 bases are TGTGCCAGCAGTCCGACTCCGCTAGGTTACAATGAGCAGTTCTTC. Protein product: CASSPTPLGYNEQFF.

CDR3 sequence reads: CASRELSSDEQYF. The CDR3 DNA sequence: TGTGCCAGCAGGGAGCTAAGCAGCGACGAGCAGTACTTC. The V gene is TRBV6-5, the J gene TRBJ2-7; D uncertain. V dropped 6 bases and J dropped 5 bases, with 14 bases sitting between them. The CDR3 is made up of 13 amino acids. In germline, CDR1 is MNHEY, CDR2 SVGAGI.

The rearrangement links TRBV28 to TRBJ2-5; 11 bases fit TRBD2. The CDR3 totals 18 residues. Germline V gene lookup returns CDR1 MDHEN and CDR2 SYDVKM. After removal of 6 bases from V and 1 base from J, the junction contained 13 bases not matched to a gene. The CDR3, as DNA: TGTGCCAGCAGGAACACCCCCGGGACTAGCGGCACCCAAGAGACCCAGTACTTC. It codes for CASRNTPGTSGTQETQYF.

The chain has TRBV9 and TRBJ2-1, with D unclear. This CDR3 contains 19 residues. With 0 bases removed from V and 1 base from J, the gap between germline ends came to 20 bases. CDR1 and CDR2 (germline): SGDLS, YYNGEE. The CDR3 reads CASSVVMVDRTLSYNEQFF. The CDR3 DNA reads TGTGCCAGCAGCGTAGTGATGGTGGATCGCACACTATCCTACAATGAGCAGTTCTTC.

The gene calls are TRBV14 and TRBJ2-7; the D gene is possibly TRBD1 (5 bases). The CDR3 runs 14 residues. The ends were cut back, 4 bases at V and 0 bases at J, with 10 bases in the middle. Germline CDR1 SGHDN, CDR2 FVKESK. CDR3 bases: TGTGCCAGCAGCCTGGACACCGTCTCCTACGAGCAGTACTTC. It yields the protein CASSLDTVSYEQYF.

This clone was detected a few times. DNA of the CDR3: TGCAGCGTGGAGCTCGGACAGGGCCAAGAGACCCAGTACTTC. It is translated as CSVELGQGQETQYF. V gene TRBV29-1 combines with J gene TRBJ2-5; 8 bases match TRBD1. The CDR3 consists of 14 residues. V gave up 6 bases and J gave up 1 base; unmatched junction bases: 7. Germline-derived CDR1 and CDR2 are SQVTM and ANQGSEA.

This chain connects TRBV6-5 to TRBJ2-5, with TRBD1 identical over 9 bases. The junction had 7 bases not matched to a gene; V was cut back by 6 bases and J by 2 bases. This CDR3 contains 15 residues. Germline CDR1 and CDR2: MNHEY and SVGAGI. The CDR3 loop is CASSLEDRGQETQYF. DNA for the CDR3: TGTGCCAGCAGCCTCGAAGACAGGGGGCAAGAGACCCAGTACTTC.

The V gene is TRBV29-1, the J gene TRBJ1-1; 7 bases fit TRBD1. Germline V gene lookup returns CDR1 SQVTM and CDR2 ANQGSEA. The CDR3 loop spans 11 amino acids. J gave up 7 bases and V 7 bases, and 6 bases lay outside the gene matches. Written as DNA, the CDR3 is TGCAGCGACGTGCAGGGGGGTGAAGCTTTCTTT. This encodes CSDVQGGEAFF.

The chain is built from TRBV4-1 and TRBJ1-4; TRBD1 might be the D (5 bases). The germline V and J ends were trimmed by 8 bases and 8 bases, with 15 bases remaining between them. The CDR3 runs to 13 residues. The germline V gene encodes CDR1 MGHRA and CDR2 YSYEKL. The CDR3: CASAQGVSEKLFF. CDR3 in DNA: TGCGCCAGCGCCCAGGGTGTTAGCGAAAAACTGTTTTTT.

This clone was recorded only once. This chain links TRBV9 with TRBJ1-2; D unclear. V was trimmed by 4 bases and J by 4 bases, leaving 17 bases between them. Germline CDR1 reads SGDLS; CDR2 reads YYNGEE. This CDR3 contains 15 residues. CDR3 nucleotide sequence: TGTGCCAGCAGCCCCGAGGTGACCATAAGCTATGGCTACACCTTC. It translates to CASSPEVTISYGYTF. The variable domain in full, with the rest retrieved from reference TRBV9 and TRBJ1-2, is DSGVTQTPKHLITATGQRVTLRCSPRSGDLSVYWYQQSLDQGLQFLIQYYNGEERAKGNILERFSAQQFPDLHSELNLSSLELGDSALYFCASSPEVTISYGYTFGSGTRLTVV.

Written as DNA, the CDR3 is TGTGCCAGCAGCCCTACCAGGGGATACCAAGAGACCCAGTACTTC. It specifies CASSPTRGYQETQYF. The chain employs TRBV7-2 and TRBJ2-5; a weak D match, TRBD1 (6 bases). This CDR3 spans 15 amino acids. The germline CDR1 and CDR2 sequences are SGHTA and FQGNSA. Trimming took 5 bases from V and 0 from J, leaving 13 bases between them.

The rearrangement joins TRBV6-6 to TRBJ2-7; 7 nucleotides align to TRBD1. The V and J ends lost 6 bases and 4 bases, in that order; junction bases with no gene match: 12. Germline CDR1 and CDR2: MNHNY and SVGAGI (reference sequence). The CDR3 has 15 residues. CDR3 sequence (DNA): TGTGCCAGCAGGGGATCCCGGGACAGCTATTACGAGCAGTACTTC. Protein sequence: CASRGSRDSYYEQYF.

The V and J genes are TRBV5-1 and TRBJ2-5, with TRBD2 identical over 7 bases. CDR3 length: 15 amino acids. CDR1 SGHRS and CDR2 YFSETQ come from the germline V gene. Trimming removed 3 bases from V and 1 base from J; junction bases left unmatched: 6. CDR3 sequence: CASSSGSGFQETQYF. The CDR3 DNA follows: TGCGCCAGCAGCTCAGGTAGCGGGTTCCAAGAGACCCAGTACTTC.

This chain connects TRBV7-9 to TRBJ1-4; 8 bases align to TRBD1. V lost 6 bases to trimming and J lost 8 bases; unmatched junction nucleotides: 5. The CDR3 runs to 13 residues. Germline assignment: CDR1 SEHNR and CDR2 FQNEAQ (reference sequence). The CDR3 nucleotides read TGTGCCAGCAGTCACAACAGGGGGGAAAAACTGTTTTTT. Amino acid sequence: CASSHNRGEKLFF. Filled out from reference TRBV7-9 and TRBJ1-4, the complete variable domain reads DTGVSQNPRHKITKRGQNVTFRCDPISEHNRLYWYRQTLGQGPEFLTYFQNEAQLEKSRLLSDRFSAERPKGSFSTLEIQRTEQGDSAMYLCASSHNRGEKLFFGSGTQLSVL.